The entry below describes one T cell receptor beta chain. Trimming took 5 bases from V and 4 from J; bases not matched to a gene: 10. The germline CDR1 and CDR2 sequences are MNHEY and SVGAGI. This CDR3 region has 15 residues. The sample comes from a study of blood T cell repertoires in COVID-19. Study details: COVID-19 samples from acute and convalescent phases originated in the United States, Italy and Spain. Sources were T cells, B-cell-depleted T cells, or PBMCs; the material itself was cDNA or gDNA.

Per the original data handling: Reference gene primer amplification yielded estimated nucleated cell counts. Sequenced by immunoSEQ multiplex PCR; TCRdb stores in-frame clones only, minus some. The DNA was the basis for D and trimming; V, J and clone size are from that table. The table records roughly 180,000 clones, roughly 82% of them present only once. The sequence derives from a woman aged 30 to 39 with acute or convalescent COVID-19. The chain combines TRBV6-5 with TRBJ1-2, with 7 bases aligning to TRBD1. The specimen sequenced was peripheral blood. The CDR3 DNA sequence: TGTGCCAGCAGTACGAGGGACAGCGTTAGCTATGGCTACACCTTC. Translated, it gives CASSTRDSVSYGYTF.